The clone carrying this T cell receptor beta chain was counted between two and nine times. The sample comes from a study of blood T cells in healthy people across ages. Primers used in a second PCR of roughly 6 to 11 cycles were a sample-barcoded 5' primer and a J-beta primer mix. In TCRdb, the 5' RACE reads were re-called with MiXCR into one record per CDR3 protein. Here the sample spans approximately 780,000 distinct CDR3 sequences, roughly 24% being singletons. The germline V gene has CDR1 DFQATT and CDR2 SNEGSKA (reference sequence). The CDR3 spans 17 residues. The ends lost 0 bases at V and 7 bases at J; junction bases unmatched: 9. Another study also made use of these data, one on T cells of mothers and their children.

The receptor was isolated from a boy aged 5 to 17 in good health. The specimen sequenced was blood. The gene calls are TRBV20-1 and TRBJ2-2, with TRBD2 identical over 12 bases. The CDR3, as DNA: TGCAGTGCTAGAGATCCGCGGACTAGCGGGGCCGGCGGGGAGCTGTTTTTT. Encoded protein: CSARDPRTSGAGGELFF.